One and the same sample provided the 11 T cell receptor beta chains below, sequenced in a study of post-analysis software for immune sequencing data. The study, taken as a whole, reports: With TRBV5-6, TRBV5-1 and TRBV20-1 included, several TRBV segments were more frequent in patients than in controls.

The library was made from cDNA and included unique molecular identifiers. TCRdb processed the PCR reads anew with MiXCR; each CDR3 protein has one entry. The sample has 450,000 to 700,000 distinct CDR3 sequences; 44% are singletons. The antigens these receptors bind are not known. Material for sequencing was blood. These receptors originate from a girl aged 10-17 years with multiple sclerosis.

The chain joins TRBV6-5 to TRBJ2-5; D is possibly TRBD1 or TRBD2 (5 bases each). The J call may be in error: the DNA end matches TRBJ2-7 better. CDR1 is MNHEY, CDR2 SVGAGI, per germline. The CDR3 length is 13 residues. The CDR3: CASSWDGFYEQYF. Here the CDR3 DNA reads TGTGCCAGCAGTTGGGACGGATTCTACGAGCAGTACTTC.

This clonotype was observed a handful of times. The chain employs TRBV29-1 and TRBJ2-3; 7 bases match TRBD2. V was pared by 5 bases and J by 2 bases, with 7 bases of the junction left unmatched. The CDR3 consists of 14 residues. Germline V gives CDR1 SQVTM, CDR2 ANQGSEA. The CDR3 sequence: CSVSSGTITDTQYF. DNA of the CDR3: TGCAGCGTTTCCAGCGGGACCATCACAGATACGCAGTATTTT.

V usage is TRBV4-1 and J usage is TRBJ2-6; D gene unclear. The CDR3 totals 19 residues. V lost 4 bases to trimming and J lost 0 bases, with 19 bases between them. Germline CDR1 reads MGHRA; CDR2 reads YSYEKL. In DNA, the CDR3 is TGCGCCAGCAGCCCCAGGAGTGCCCTAATCGACTCTGGGGCCAACGTCCTGACTTTC. Translation gives CASSPRSALIDSGANVLTF.

This sequence joins TRBV5-1 and TRBJ2-5; 8 bases align to TRBD2. V dropped 7 bases and J dropped 2; count of bases not matched to a gene: 13. CDR3 length: 16 amino acids. In germline, CDR1 is SGHRS, CDR2 YFSETQ. CDR3 in DNA: TGCGCCAGCCGATCAGGGTCCGGGGGGGAACAAGAGACCCAGTACTTC. The encoded protein is CASRSGSGGEQETQYF.

V and J are TRBV12-3 or TRBV12-4 and TRBJ2-4; D is ambiguous. The CDR3 totals 11 residues. V was shortened by 7 bases and J by 9 bases, with 10 bases between the two germline ends. CDR3 DNA sequence: TGTGCCAGCACCCTGGACGCCATTCAGTACTTC. Its protein product is CASTLDAIQYF.

This clonotype has a handful of counts. The gene calls are TRBV29-1 and TRBJ2-2; 10 nucleotides align to TRBD2. Unmatched junction bases numbered 3, after V lost 7 bases and J lost 1 base. The germline V gene has CDR1 SQVTM and CDR2 ANQGSEA. The CDR3 totals 14 residues. Written as DNA, the CDR3 is TGCAGCGGTCGACTAGCGGGGAACACCGGGGAGCTGTTTTTT. Its protein product is CSGRLAGNTGELFF.

This clonotype came up a few times. The chain recombines TRBV7-9 with TRBJ2-1; D might be TRBD2 (6 bases). The CDR3 runs to 16 residues. The V gene lost 4 bases and the J gene lost 0 bases, with 13 bases spanning the gap. CDR1 SEHNR and CDR2 FQNEAQ come from the germline V gene (reference sequence). In DNA form, the CDR3 reads TGTGCCAGCAGCTCCGGGAGAGGGACCTCCTACAATGAGCAGTTCTTC. Protein sequence: CASSSGRGTSYNEQFF.

V is TRBV25-1 and J is TRBJ2-1; D is uncertain. CDR1 is MGHDK, CDR2 SYGVNS, per germline. This CDR3 spans 13 amino acids. V was clipped by 5 bases and J by 4 bases, with 9 bases between them. CDR3 DNA: TGTGCCAGCAGTTTCTCGACTTACAATGAGCAGTTCTTC. Its translation: CASSFSTYNEQFF.

Only a few counts were recorded for this clonotype. The junction differs from germline at one of its ends, possibly a read error. This chain links TRBV7-3 with TRBJ2-1, with TRBD1 identical over 8 bases. The CDR3 sequence is 13 residues long. The germline CDR1 and CDR2 sequences are SGHTA and FQGTGA. The DNA of the CDR3 is TGCGCCAGCAGCCTGACAGGGGTTAATGAGCAGTTCTTC. Its protein product is CASSLTGVNEQFF. Supplemented by reference TRBV7-3 and TRBJ2-1, the full variable domain reads GAGVSQTPSNKVTEKGKYVELRCDPISGHTALYWYRQSLGQGPEFLIYFQGTGAADDSGLPNDRFFAVRPEGSVSTLKIQRTERGDSAVYLCASSLTGVNEQFFGPGTRLTVL.

V gene TRBV20-1 combines with J gene TRBJ2-1, with D tentatively TRBD1 (5 bases). CDR1 DFQATT and CDR2 SNEGSKA come from the germline V gene (reference sequence). V lost 5 bases and J lost 4, with 15 bases in between. The CDR3 sequence is 14 residues long. The CDR3 loop is CSAPKDSPYNEQFF. The CDR3 DNA reads as TGCAGTGCTCCCAAAGACAGTCCATACAATGAGCAGTTCTTC.

This chain uses TRBV24-1 with TRBJ2-7, with D possibly being TRBD1 (6 bases). This CDR3 contains 14 residues. V shed 6 bases and J shed 2 bases, with 13 bases lying between them. The germline gives CDR1 KGHDR, CDR2 SFDVKD. The CDR3 protein is CATSKDSGTYEQYF. CDR3 sequence (DNA): TGTGCCACCAGTAAGGACAGTGGGACCTACGAGCAGTACTTC.